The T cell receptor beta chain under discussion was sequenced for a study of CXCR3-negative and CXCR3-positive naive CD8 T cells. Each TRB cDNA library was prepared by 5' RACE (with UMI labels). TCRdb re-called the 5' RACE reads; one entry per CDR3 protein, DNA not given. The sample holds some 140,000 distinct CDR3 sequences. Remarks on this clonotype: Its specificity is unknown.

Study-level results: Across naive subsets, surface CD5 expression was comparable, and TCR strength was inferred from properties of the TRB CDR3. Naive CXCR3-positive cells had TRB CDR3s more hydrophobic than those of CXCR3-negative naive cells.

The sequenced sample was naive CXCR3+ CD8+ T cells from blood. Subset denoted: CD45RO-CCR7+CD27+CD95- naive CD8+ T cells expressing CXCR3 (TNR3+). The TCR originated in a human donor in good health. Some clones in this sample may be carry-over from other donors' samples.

CDR3 in amino acids: CASSSPRQILYGYTF. This chain joins TRBV7-9 and TRBJ1-2; TCRdb's assignment of TRBD1 cannot be checked, as there is no DNA. This CDR3 has 15 amino acids. Germline-derived CDR1 and CDR2 are SEHNR and FQNEAQ (reference sequence).